The rows below give T cell receptor beta chains drawn from one sample of a study of shared T cell receptors in the human thymus. Clones were read by immunoSEQ multiplex PCR, and TCRdb kept only the in-frame ones, dropping some. The repertoire holds more than 550,000 clones, 80% to 90% seen once, with over 0.008% in the top ten. The sample was also reused in another study, on human thymus T cells.

Material for sequencing was thymocytes. All receptors come from a boy less than two years old with a congenital heart defect. CDR3s include the opening cysteine and the closing phenylalanine or tryptophan. The D gene is left open where the match is weak. Size tells how often a clone was seen (once, few, many) or the class of an expanded clone, and some rows leave it out.

cdr3_nt	cdr3_aa	d_call	clone_size	v_call	j_call
TGTGCCACCAGCAGTTTCTCCCGGGACAGGGGCCCCCTGGGCAATCAGCCCCAGCATTTT	CATSSFSRDRGPLGNQPQHF	TRBD1	once	TRBV15	TRBJ1-5
TGTGCCAGCAGTGCCCGGGACAACTACAATGAGCAGTTCTTC	CASSARDNYNEQFF	-	-	TRBV6-1	TRBJ2-1
TGCAGCGTTGAGGAGGAAGAGGGTCAGCCCCAGCATTTT	CSVEEEEGQPQHF	-	-	TRBV29-1	TRBJ1-5
TGTGCCACCAGCAGAGATGGGGTAGCGGGAGTCCCACCTCACTACAATGAGCAGTTCTTC	CATSRDGVAGVPPHYNEQFF	TRBD2	few	TRBV15	TRBJ2-1
TGTGCCAGCAGCTTAGGGGCAGGTCACCCGTATAGCGGGAGCTACAATGAGCAGTTCTTC	CASSLGAGHPYSGSYNEQFF	TRBD2	-	TRBV11-3	TRBJ2-1
TGTGCCAGCAGGAGGTCCTCTTCCCTCTACGAGCAGTACTTC	CASRRSSSLYEQYF	-	-	TRBV6-6	TRBJ2-7
TGTGCCAGCAGTTTACGGACTAGCGGGGTAAACTACGAGCAGTACTTC	CASSLRTSGVNYEQYF	TRBD2	-	TRBV27	TRBJ2-7
TGCGCCAGCAGCCTGTGGACAGGCGTTAGCTCCTACAATGAGCAGTTCTTC	CASSLWTGVSSYNEQFF	TRBD1	-	TRBV5-1	TRBJ2-1
TGTGCCAGCAGCGCCCAGGGAGGCACTGGAAACACCATATATTTT	CASSAQGGTGNTIYF	-	-	TRBV9	TRBJ1-3
TGCGCCAGCAGCCAAGATTTCCCCAGCGGGGGAATCTATGAGCAGTTCTTC	CASSQDFPSGGIYEQFF	TRBD2	-	TRBV4-3	TRBJ2-1
TGTGCCAGCAGCCTACCCCCTTCGGGACTAGAGAACATTCAGTACTTC	CASSLPPSGLENIQYF	TRBD2	-	TRBV28	TRBJ2-4
TGTGCCAGCAGCCGCCTCGAGCAGGGGGGTGGCTACACCTTC	CASSRLEQGGGYTF	TRBD1	-	TRBV14	TRBJ1-2
TGCGCCAGCAGCCAAGATGTGACAGGGGCCGGGGAGCTGTTTTTT	CASSQDVTGAGELFF	TRBD1	once	TRBV4-3	TRBJ2-2